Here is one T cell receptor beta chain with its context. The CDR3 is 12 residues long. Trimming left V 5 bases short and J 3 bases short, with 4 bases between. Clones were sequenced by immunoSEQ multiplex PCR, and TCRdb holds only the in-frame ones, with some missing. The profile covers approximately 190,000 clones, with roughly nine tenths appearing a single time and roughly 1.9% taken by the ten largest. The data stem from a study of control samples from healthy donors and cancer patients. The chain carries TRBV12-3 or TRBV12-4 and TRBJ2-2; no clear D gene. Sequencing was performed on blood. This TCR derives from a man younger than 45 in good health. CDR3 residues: CASSRDTGELFF. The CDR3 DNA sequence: TGTGCCAGCAGTCGGGACACCGGGGAGCTGTTTTTT.